This entry lists 29 T cell receptor beta chains sequenced from one sample in a study of blood T cell repertoires in COVID-19. Measured with immunoSEQ multiplex PCR; TCRdb has only the in-frame clones, and not every one. The sample includes 55,000 to 80,000 clones, over 70% of them seen just once. Sequencing used peripheral blood. The receptors derive from a human donor in a cohort sampled during active COVID-19.

The chain combines TRBV10-3 with TRBJ1-5; 7 positions agree with TRBD1. Germline loops: CDR1 ENHRY, CDR2 SYGVKD. The CDR3 loop spans 17 amino acids. With V trimmed by 1 base and J by 3 bases, 9 bases remained unmatched. CDR3 region: CAISEFSGQAINQPQHF. The CDR3 DNA follows: TGTGCCATCAGTGAGTTCTCCGGACAGGCGATCAATCAGCCCCAGCATTTT.

The V gene is TRBV30, the J gene TRBJ2-2, with a tentative D call TRBD1 (6 bases). Germline CDR1 is GTSNPN and CDR2 is SVGIG (reference sequence). Trimming shortened V by 2 bases and J by 3 bases, and 10 bases separated the two germline ends. The CDR3 consists of 14 residues. The CDR3 DNA is TGTGCCTGGAGTTGGGGGCCTTACACCGGGGAGCTGTTTTTT. It yields the protein CAWSWGPYTGELFF.

This clone showed up just a few times. The genes are TRBV5-6 and TRBJ2-7; TRBD1 might be the D (8 bases). The CDR3 length is 13 residues. The ends were cut back, 4 bases at V and 4 bases at J, with 12 bases in the middle. Germline CDR1 reads SGHDT; CDR2 reads YYEEEE. The CDR3 here is CASSHRGGYEQYF. DNA of the CDR3: TGTGCCAGCAGCCACAGGGGGGGTTACGAGCAGTACTTC.

This rearrangement joins TRBV5-6 to TRBJ2-5; D is possibly TRBD1 (5 bases). Looked up from germline, CDR1 is SGHDT and CDR2 is YYEEEE. Between the trimmed V and J ends, which lost 4 bases and 4 bases, there was a span of 17 bases. CDR3 length: 15 amino acids. The DNA of the CDR3 is TGTGCCAGCAGCCCGGATGGGCCTACAGGAGAGACCCAGTACTTC. This gives the protein CASSPDGPTGETQYF.

This clone was found a few times. The genes are TRBV7-2 and TRBJ2-7; D gene ambiguous. The CDR3 runs 16 residues. V gave up 1 base and J gave up 7 bases, with 20 bases separating them. CDR1 and CDR2 (germline): SGHTA, FQGNSA. For the CDR3, the DNA is TGTGCCAGCAGCTTAGGAGTCGGTTTGAGGTCTGGGGAGCAGTACTTC. Its translation: CASSLGVGLRSGEQYF.

Here the CDR3 DNA reads TGTGCCAGCAGTGCGGGGAGATCCTACGAGCAGTACTTC. Translated, it gives CASSAGRSYEQYF. The chain uses TRBV28 and TRBJ2-7, with D possibly TRBD2 on 6 matching bases. Trimming removed 5 bases from V and 1 base from J, with 9 bases in between. CDR3 length: 13 residues. In germline, CDR1 is MDHEN, CDR2 SYDVKM.

The chain is built from TRBV5-5 and TRBJ1-3, with 9 bases lining up with TRBD1. Germline CDR1 and CDR2: SGHKS and YYEKEE (reference sequence). The CDR3 extends over 14 amino acids. The J segment lost 3 bases and the V segment lost 3 bases, leaving 1 base of the junction unmatched. CDR3 protein: CASSWTGDGNTIYF. The CDR3 region has the DNA TGTGCCAGCAGCTGGACAGGGGATGGAAACACCATATATTTT.

This sequence joins TRBV6-1 and TRBJ2-1; 8 positions match TRBD2. CDR1 is MNHNS, CDR2 SASEGT, per germline. V lost 2 bases and J lost 3; bases outside the gene matches: 6. The CDR3 is 16 amino acids. The CDR3 DNA is TGTGCCAGCAGTGAAATTCTAGCGGGTAACTACAATGAGCAGTTCTTC. Translating it yields CASSEILAGNYNEQFF.

The rearrangement joins TRBV6-6 to TRBJ1-1; D unresolved. CDR1 and CDR2 from the germline V gene are MNHNY and SVGAGI (reference sequence). V shed 5 bases and J shed 7 bases, with 14 bases lying between them. The CDR3 consists of 13 residues. CDR3 bases: TGTGCCAGCAGTCGTATCGCACGGGGTGAAGCTTTCTTT. Translation: CASSRIARGEAFF.

V and J are TRBV20-1 and TRBJ2-1, with TRBD2 identical over 14 bases. CDR3 length equals 16 residues. Looked up from germline, CDR1 is DFQATT and CDR2 is SNEGSKA (reference sequence). Trimming took 3 bases from V and 7 from J; bases not matched to a gene: 8. For the CDR3, the DNA is TGCAGTGCTAGTCCCGACGGGACTAGCGGGAGAAATGAGCAGTTCTTC. Amino acids: CSASPDGTSGRNEQFF.

This chain uses TRBV2 with TRBJ1-1; D gene unclear. The CDR3 is made up of 14 amino acids. Germline CDR1 is SNHLY and CDR2 is FYNNEI. Trimming removed 6 bases at V and 5 bases at J, with 16 bases between. The DNA of the CDR3 is TGTGCCAGCAGCCAGAGGCACGGTGGGACTGAAGCTTTCTTT. Translated, it gives CASSQRHGGTEAFF.

A few counts support this clone. J is TRBJ1-1 and V is TRBV19; a possible D gene is TRBD1 (6 bases). CDR1 is LNHDA, CDR2 SQIVND, per germline (reference sequence). The V gene lost 4 bases and the J gene lost 0 bases, with 12 bases spanning the gap. The CDR3 has 15 residues. This CDR3 is CASSNDRIMNTEAFF. CDR3 in DNA: TGTGCCAGTAGTAACGACAGGATCATGAACACTGAAGCTTTCTTT.

This sequence joins TRBV28 and TRBJ2-7; 9 bases match TRBD1. The CDR3 contains 14 residues. Germline CDR1 and CDR2: MDHEN and SYDVKM. V trimming: 5 bases; J trimming: 3 bases; junction bases outside the gene matches: 5. The CDR3 DNA sequence: TGTGCCAGCAGTGCCGGGACAGGGCTCTACGAGCAGTACTTC. It codes for CASSAGTGLYEQYF.

This chain joins TRBV5-1 and TRBJ1-1, with D perhaps TRBD1 (5 bases). The CDR3 extends over 15 amino acids. Germline CDR1 is SGHRS and CDR2 is YFSETQ. V was shortened by 4 bases and J by 3 bases, with 16 bases between the two germline ends. CDR3 residues: CASSPTALIYTEAFF. The CDR3 DNA sequence: TGCGCCAGCAGCCCGACAGCTCTAATATACACTGAAGCTTTCTTT.

This chain links TRBV4-1 with TRBJ1-3; 8 bases align to TRBD1. Germline assignment: CDR1 MGHRA and CDR2 YSYEKL. The CDR3 loop spans 16 amino acids. V lost 4 bases, J lost 4 bases, and 9 bases stayed unmatched. The CDR3 protein is CASSPSRQGLGNTIYF. For the CDR3, the DNA is TGCGCCAGCAGCCCCTCCCGACAGGGGTTGGGAAACACCATATATTTT.

The chain links TRBV4-2 to TRBJ2-7; 8 nucleotides agree with TRBD1. In germline, CDR1 is LGHNA, CDR2 YNFKEQ. This CDR3 is 16 amino acids long. J was trimmed by 2 bases and V by 0 bases; bases with no gene match: 6. CDR3 coding DNA: TGTGCCAGCAGCCAAGATCCGGCGACAGGGGCCTACGAGCAGTACTTC. This sequence encodes CASSQDPATGAYEQYF.

The genes are TRBV5-1 and TRBJ2-1, with D possibly TRBD2 on 5 matching bases. The CDR3 spans 13 residues. V was pared by 0 bases and J by 9 bases, with 10 bases between. Germline V CDR1 and CDR2: SGHRS, YFSETQ. The DNA of the CDR3 is TGCGCCAGCAGCTTGGGAGGGATAACTGAGCAGTTCTTC. It yields the protein CASSLGGITEQFF.

With respect to this clone: Distinct nucleotide sequences in the sample also encode this CDR3. V is TRBV5-1 and J is TRBJ1-2; a possible D gene is TRBD1 (5 bases). This CDR3 has 12 amino acids. With 4 bases removed from V and 5 bases from J, the gap between germline ends came to 9 bases. Germline CDR1 SGHRS, CDR2 YFSETQ. The CDR3 DNA is TGCGCCAGCAGCCCTCAGGGTTATGGCTACACCTTC. It yields the protein CASSPQGYGYTF.

This sequence joins TRBV4-2 and TRBJ2-3, with TRBD2 matching 8 bases. Unmatched junction bases numbered 6, after V lost 3 bases and J lost 1 base. This CDR3 contains 16 residues. Germline loops: CDR1 LGHNA, CDR2 YNFKEQ. CDR3 nucleotides: TGTGCCAGCAGCCAGGGACTAGGCCTTCGCACAGATACGCAGTATTTT. It is translated as CASSQGLGLRTDTQYF.

J is TRBJ1-1 and V is TRBV12-3 or TRBV12-4; D may be TRBD1 (6 bases). The CDR3 spans 13 residues. The V end was cut by 5 bases, the J end by 5 bases, with 12 bases between. In nucleotides, the CDR3 is TGTGCCAGCAGTCTGGGACACCGGACTGAAGCTTTCTTT. Its protein is CASSLGHRTEAFF.

The genes are TRBV7-8 and TRBJ2-1, with 13 bases matching TRBD2. CDR3 size: 17 residues. The germline gives CDR1 SGHVS, CDR2 FQNEAQ. The V segment lost 5 bases and the J segment 9 bases; nucleotides outside the gene matches: 13. CDR3 amino acids: CASSLRTSGSGTPEQFF. The CDR3 nucleotides read TGTGCCAGCAGCCTCCGGACTAGCGGGAGTGGGACTCCTGAGCAGTTCTTC.

The V and J genes are TRBV7-9 and TRBJ1-6, with a possible D match to TRBD1 (6 bases). Trimming pared 2 bases from V and 10 bases from J, leaving 15 bases between. This CDR3 region has 15 residues. The germline gives CDR1 SEHNR, CDR2 FQNEAQ (reference sequence). CDR3 sequence: CASSLRQGRGSPLHF. The CDR3 coding sequence is TGTGCCAGCAGCTTAAGGCAGGGGAGGGGATCACCCCTCCACTTT.

The V call is TRBV7-9, the J call TRBJ2-3; 7 nucleotides match TRBD2. CDR3 length: 14 amino acids. Per the germline V gene, CDR1 is SEHNR and CDR2 is FQNEAQ (reference sequence). Losses at the gene ends were 5 bases for V and 4 bases for J; bases not matched to a gene: 6. The CDR3 sequence: CASSLGLDADTQYF. The CDR3 nucleotides are TGTGCCAGCAGCCTCGGACTAGATGCAGATACGCAGTATTTT.

The chain carries TRBV6-5 and TRBJ2-3; TRBD2 is a possible D gene (6 bases). Per germline, CDR1 MNHEY and CDR2 SVGAGI. The CDR3 has 16 amino acids. Between the trimmed V and J ends, which lost 0 bases and 3 bases, there was a span of 13 bases. The CDR3 here is CASSYSPGGGTDTQYF. The DNA for the CDR3 is TGTGCCAGCAGTTACTCCCCGGGTGGGGGGACAGATACGCAGTATTTT.

The chain joins TRBV5-1 to TRBJ2-1, with 9 nucleotides matching TRBD2. V was pared by 1 base and J by 1 base, with 6 bases of the junction left unmatched. This CDR3 is built from 17 residues. Germline CDR1 and CDR2: SGHRS and YFSETQ. CDR3 bases: TGCGCCAGCAGCTTGCAGGGCGGGGGGGCTTCCTACAATGAGCAGTTCTTC. This codes for CASSLQGGGASYNEQFF.

J is TRBJ1-1 and V is TRBV6-5; the D is unclear. The CDR3 has 13 amino acids. Germline CDR1 MNHEY, CDR2 SVGAGI. With 7 bases removed from V and 10 bases from J, the gap between germline ends came to 19 bases. The CDR3 coding sequence is TGTGCCAGCACCCCGTTGGGAAGTCGGGGAGCTTTCTTT. Its protein product is CASTPLGSRGAFF.

The chain is built from TRBV5-1 and TRBJ2-3, with a weak D call TRBD1 (5 bases). The germline CDR1 and CDR2 sequences are SGHRS and YFSETQ. Trimming took off 6 bases at V and 4 bases at J, with 9 bases between the two ends. The CDR3 contains 12 residues. CDR3 bases: TGCGCCAGCATCGACAGCGCAGATACGCAGTATTTT. It is translated as CASIDSADTQYF.

The chain links TRBV5-6 to TRBJ1-5; 9 nucleotides align to TRBD1. The germline gives CDR1 SGHDT, CDR2 YYEEEE. Unmatched junction bases numbered 7, after V lost 1 base and J lost 5 bases. This CDR3 is 16 amino acids long. Here the CDR3 DNA reads TGTGCCAGCAGCTTGAGTTGGGACAGGGCCGATCAGCCCCAGCATTTT. This codes for CASSLSWDRADQPQHF.

This clone was seen a handful of times. The rearrangement uses TRBV4-2 and TRBJ1-5; D ambiguous. The germline gives CDR1 LGHNA, CDR2 YNFKEQ. Trimming pared 4 bases from V and 4 bases from J, leaving 8 bases between. This CDR3 has 13 amino acids. The chain's CDR3 is CASSPGWNQPQHF. Here the CDR3 DNA reads TGTGCCAGCAGCCCAGGCTGGAATCAGCCCCAGCATTTT.